This T cell receptor beta chain was documented in a study of blood T cell repertoires in COVID-19. About the study: COVID-19 samples, acute and convalescent, were from the United States, Italy and Spain. Sources were T cells, B-cell-depleted T cells, or PBMCs; the material itself was cDNA or gDNA.

Germline assignment: CDR1 SGHVS and CDR2 FNYEAQ. The CDR3 is 16 residues long. Trimming cost V 1 base and J 8 bases; bases outside gene matches: 10. Original data processing: Estimation of nucleated cell counts relied on the amplification of reference gene primers. The assay was immunoSEQ multiplex PCR, and TCRdb's table has in-frame clones only and misses some. Clone size and V and J calls were adopted from that table, with D and trimming inferred from the DNA. Found here are 250,000 or so clones, over 80% of them singletons; the top ten hold approximately 2.5%. Recruited during active infection, patients (from Seattle) were subsequently followed longitudinally.

The chain recombines TRBV7-6 with TRBJ2-1; TRBD1 agrees at 8 bases. Input material: peripheral blood. This receptor was identified in a man between 25 and 39 years old with COVID-19, enrolled during active disease. CDR3 in DNA: TGTGCCAGCAGCTTAGGAGCTTGGGACAGGACTGATGAGCAGTTCTTC. It yields the protein CASSLGAWDRTDEQFF.